A selection of T cell receptor beta chains follows, all from one sample in a study of cytomegalovirus exposure and HLA in healthy donors. Sequenced by immunoSEQ multiplex PCR; TCRdb stores in-frame clones only, minus some. The sample includes some 130,000 clones, almost 85% of them seen just once. Sample: PBMCs. The receptors shown here come from a man younger than 45 in good health and CMV-seropositive. Both conserved end residues are part of each CDR3. The D gene is left open where the match is weak. A row's size may be missing; if present it is once, few, many or a size class.

D gene	clone size	V gene	J gene	CDR3 protein	CDR3 DNA
.	.	TRBV6-5	TRBJ1-5	CASRTTGGGQPQHF	TGTGCCAGCAGAACGACAGGTGGTGGTCAGCCCCAGCATTTT
.	.	TRBV2	TRBJ2-7	CASSYGQSYEQYF	TGTGCCAGCAGCTACGGACAGTCCTACGAGCAGTACTTC
.	.	TRBV14	TRBJ2-7	CASSDQVGGIDEQYF	TGTGCCAGCAGCGACCAGGTTGGGGGCATCGACGAGCAGTACTTC
.	.	TRBV11-2	TRBJ2-2	CASSFADTGELFF	TGTGCCAGCAGCTTCGCGGACACCGGGGAGCTGTTTTTT
.	.	TRBV5-6	TRBJ2-7	CASSGGFGYEQYF	TGTGCCAGCAGCGGGGGGTTCGGATACGAGCAGTACTTC
.	few	TRBV19	TRBJ1-2	CASSGQPRRMNYGYTF	TGTGCCAGTAGTGGGCAGCCTCGTCGAATGAACTATGGCTACACCTTC
.	.	TRBV28	TRBJ2-3	CASSLLQGTDTQYF	TGTGCCAGCAGTTTACTACAGGGCACAGATACGCAGTATTTT
.	.	TRBV10-3	TRBJ1-1	CAISGTDNTEAFF	TGTGCCATCAGTGGGACAGACAACACTGAAGCTTTCTTT
.	many	TRBV4-3	TRBJ2-1	CASSLGLYNEQFF	TGCGCCAGCAGCCTCGGACTGTACAATGAGCAGTTCTTC
TRBD1	.	TRBV18	TRBJ1-2	CASSPPDRGLGGYTF	TGTGCCAGCTCACCACCGGATAGGGGGCTGGGTGGCTACACCTTC
TRBD1	.	TRBV2	TRBJ1-1	CASRGTGQVAFF	TGTGCCAGCAGGGGGACAGGGCAAGTGGCTTTCTTT
TRBD1	.	TRBV5-6	TRBJ1-2	CASLLRGVQGFYGYTF	TGTGCCAGCCTATTGAGGGGGGTACAGGGGTTCTATGGCTACACCTTC
.	.	TRBV7-2	TRBJ2-7	CASSPITDEQYF	TGTGCCAGCAGCCCTATCACGGACGAGCAGTACTTC
.	.	TRBV7-3	TRBJ2-7	CASSFDSSYEQYF	TGTGCCAGCAGCTTCGACAGTTCCTACGAGCAGTACTTC
.	.	TRBV19	TRBJ2-1	CASSTSRNEQFF	TGTGCCAGTAGTACGTCCAGGAATGAGCAGTTCTTC
TRBD2	.	TRBV11-2	TRBJ2-5	CASSSRSGSGGKAETQYF	TGTGCCAGCAGCTCCCGGTCGGGGTCGGGGGGAAAGGCAGAGACCCAGTACTTC
TRBD1	.	TRBV6-6	TRBJ1-6	CASSGQGNSPLHF	TGTGCCAGCAGTGGACAGGGGAATTCACCCCTCCACTTT
TRBD2	.	TRBV6-4	TRBJ2-3	CASSVAGGRDTQYF	TGTGCCAGCAGCGTAGCGGGAGGTCGAGATACGCAGTATTTT
.	.	TRBV18	TRBJ2-6	CASSPIGGGAGANVLTF	TGTGCCAGCTCACCGATAGGAGGGGGCGCTGGGGCCAACGTCCTGACTTTC
.	.	TRBV5-1	TRBJ2-1	CASSPVRQGYNEQFF	TGCGCCAGCAGCCCCGTAAGGCAGGGCTACAATGAGCAGTTCTTC
.	.	TRBV9	TRBJ2-7	CASSVADSTYEQYF	TGTGCCAGCAGCGTAGCCGACTCCACCTACGAGCAGTACTTC
.	.	TRBV27	TRBJ1-2	CASSLSRNYGYTF	TGTGCCAGCAGTTTATCACGGAACTATGGCTACACCTTC
.	once	TRBV19	TRBJ1-3	CASSISGNTIYF	TGTGCCAGTAGTATATCGGGAAACACCATATATTTT
TRBD1	.	TRBV9	TRBJ1-2	CASSVGRGVYGYTF	TGTGCCAGCAGCGTAGGCAGGGGGGTCTATGGCTACACCTTC
TRBD1	.	TRBV10-3	TRBJ1-3	CAISERQGTGNTIYF	TGTGCCATCAGTGAGCGACAGGGGACTGGAAACACCATATATTTT
.	.	TRBV4-1	TRBJ1-5	CASSQALQGSNQPQHF	TGCGCCAGCAGCCAAGCGTTACAGGGCAGCAATCAGCCCCAGCATTTT
.	.	TRBV7-9	TRBJ2-1	CASSLNPDSSYNEQFF	TGTGCCAGCAGCTTAAATCCGGACAGCTCCTACAATGAGCAGTTCTTC
.	once	TRBV7-8	TRBJ2-7	CASSPYGTSHEQYF	TGTGCCAGCAGCCCCTACGGGACTTCTCACGAGCAGTACTTC
.	.	TRBV5-1	TRBJ1-3	CASSLGGAGNTIYF	TGCGCCAGCAGCTTGGGCGGGGCTGGAAACACCATATATTTT
TRBD2	.	TRBV2	TRBJ2-5	CATGRGLAQETQYF	TGTGCCACCGGGAGGGGACTAGCCCAAGAGACCCAGTACTTC
.	few	TRBV29-1	TRBJ2-2	CSVPMDLAGELFF	TGCAGCGTTCCAATGGACTTGGCCGGGGAGCTGTTTTTT
TRBD1	.	TRBV2	TRBJ2-3	CASSPGQGSTDTQYF	TGTGCCAGCAGTCCCGGACAGGGGTCGACAGATACGCAGTATTTT
.	many	TRBV19	TRBJ2-7	CASTPGSGGNEQYF	TGTGCCAGTACTCCGGGGTCAGGTGGCAACGAGCAGTACTTC
.	few	TRBV11-3	TRBJ1-5	CASSLKTGHNQPQHF	TGTGCCAGCAGCTTAAAAACAGGACACAATCAGCCCCAGCATTTT
.	.	TRBV18	TRBJ1-5	CASSPPGDQPQHF	TGTGCCAGCTCACCCCCAGGGGATCAGCCCCAGCATTTT
TRBD2	once	TRBV10-1	TRBJ2-2	CASSESAPTREGLTGELFF	TGCGCCAGCAGTGAGTCGGCACCCACGCGGGAGGGCCTCACCGGGGAGCTGTTTTTT
.	.	TRBV2	TRBJ2-5	CASKRGDSRQETQYF	TGTGCCAGCAAAAGGGGGGACAGCCGCCAAGAGACCCAGTACTTC
.	.	TRBV30	TRBJ2-5	CAWSVMGSIQETQYF	TGTGCCTGGAGTGTAATGGGGAGCATACAAGAGACCCAGTACTTC
.	once	TRBV6-5	TRBJ2-7	CASSYSIGGPGVEQYF	TGTGCCAGCAGTTACTCGATCGGTGGACCCGGGGTAGAGCAGTACTTC
.	.	TRBV27	TRBJ2-7	CASSPKAFGASYEQYF	TGTGCCAGCAGTCCAAAGGCCTTCGGAGCGAGTTACGAGCAGTACTTC
.	few	TRBV6-6	TRBJ1-2	CASTGWTSNYGYTF	TGTGCCAGCACAGGATGGACTTCTAACTATGGCTACACCTTC
TRBD2	.	TRBV7-6	TRBJ2-1	CASSFSGGFDEQFF	TGTGCCAGCAGCTTTAGCGGGGGGTTTGATGAGCAGTTCTTC